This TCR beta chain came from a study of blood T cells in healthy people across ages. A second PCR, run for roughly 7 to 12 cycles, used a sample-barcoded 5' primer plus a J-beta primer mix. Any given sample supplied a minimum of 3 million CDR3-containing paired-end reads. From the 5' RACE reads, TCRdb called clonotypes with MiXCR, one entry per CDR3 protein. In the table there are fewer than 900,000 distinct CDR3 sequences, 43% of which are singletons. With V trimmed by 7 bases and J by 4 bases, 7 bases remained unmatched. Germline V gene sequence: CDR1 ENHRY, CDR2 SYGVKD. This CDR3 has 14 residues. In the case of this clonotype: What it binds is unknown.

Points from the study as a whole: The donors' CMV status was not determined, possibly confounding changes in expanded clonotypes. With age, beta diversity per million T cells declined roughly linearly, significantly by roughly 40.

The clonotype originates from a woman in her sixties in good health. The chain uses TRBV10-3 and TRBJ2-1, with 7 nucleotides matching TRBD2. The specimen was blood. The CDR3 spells CAITDGTTYNEQFF. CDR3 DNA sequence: TGTGCCATCACCGACGGGACTACATACAATGAGCAGTTCTTC.